This T cell receptor beta chain was recorded in a study of T-cell reconstitution after alpha-beta-depleted transplantation in children. This clonotype was seen many times. The TCRbeta library incorporated unique molecular identifiers. Each CDR3 protein is one row after TCRdb ran MiXCR on the PCR reads. The profile shows almost 500,000 distinct CDR3 sequences, approximately 12% of them singletons. Source: PBMCs from the stem cell graft donor, taken from the stem cell graft. This sequence was found in a human donor who donated a stem cell graft to a child with combined immunodeficiency.

The CDR3 region has the DNA TGCAGCGCTATGGGGTTGGGGGCCTACGAGCAGTACTTC. Translating gives CSAMGLGAYEQYF. The rearrangement links TRBV29-1 to TRBJ2-7, with D perhaps being TRBD1 or TRBD2 (5 bases each). Germline V gives CDR1 SQVTM, CDR2 ANQGSEA. The V end was cut by 7 bases, the J end by 2 bases, with 15 bases between. The CDR3 runs 13 residues.